This record concerns one T cell receptor (beta chain) sequence. V lost 3 bases, J lost 7 bases, and 7 bases stayed unmatched. Germline CDR1 SGHTA, CDR2 FQGNSA. The CDR3 loop spans 16 amino acids. As processed by the authors: Reference gene primers were amplified, and this amplification served to estimate nucleated cell counts. Libraries were prepared by immunoSEQ multiplex PCR; TCRdb keeps only in-frame clonotypes and omits some of them. The V and J calls and the clone size are those of that table, but D and trimming were determined from the DNA. The profile shows about 270,000 clones, 88% of them singletons. These data belong to a study of blood T cell repertoires in COVID-19. Study background: Sources were T cells, B-cell-depleted T cells, or PBMCs; the material itself was cDNA or gDNA.

Living in 25 or so US areas, the participants were between roughly 18 and 89 years of age. This clonotype originated in a woman aged 45-59 years who had recovered from COVID-19. The sequenced sample consisted of PBMCs or T cells enriched from blood (not recorded which). The chain couples TRBV7-2 to TRBJ2-1; the match to TRBD2 covers 12 bases. The DNA for the CDR3 is TGTGCCAGCAGCTTGTATAGCCTAGCGGGAGGGAATGAGCAGTTCTTC. This codes for CASSLYSLAGGNEQFF.